The 12 T cell receptor beta chains listed next were all sequenced from one sample in a study of shared clonotypes between healthy human individuals. Data came from immunoSEQ multiplex PCR; TCRdb stores just in-frame clones and leaves some out. The table records some 580,000 clones, around 97% of them present only once. The source material was naive CD4+ T cells sorted from blood. Subset defined: CD45RA+ positively selected. These receptors all come from a woman aged 25 to 39 in good health.

This chain links TRBV7-8 with TRBJ2-1; 13 nucleotides align to TRBD2. This CDR3 contains 18 residues. The germline gives CDR1 SGHVS, CDR2 FQNEAQ. The trim removed 5 bases at V and 5 bases at J, leaving 12 bases unmatched. CDR3 residues: CASSMGDPGLAGDNEQFF. As DNA, the CDR3 is TGTGCCAGCAGCATGGGGGACCCTGGACTAGCGGGAGACAATGAGCAGTTCTTC.

The rearrangement links TRBV15 to TRBJ2-5; D assignment may be TRBD1 or TRBD2 (5 bases each). The CDR3 runs 15 residues. The V gene's germline CDR1 is LNHNV and CDR2 YYDKDF (reference sequence). Deletions cut 1 base from V and 5 bases from J, with 14 bases between. CDR3 DNA: TGTGCCACCAGCAGAGTAGGGGCGGGCTCGGAGACCCAGTACTTC. Translation: CATSRVGAGSETQYF.

The V gene is TRBV28, the J gene TRBJ1-5, with D perhaps TRBD1 (6 bases). Per the germline V gene, CDR1 is MDHEN and CDR2 is SYDVKM. This CDR3 comprises 15 residues. The germline V and J ends were trimmed by 6 bases and 0 bases, with 12 bases remaining between them. CDR3 DNA sequence: TGTGCCAGCAGGCTCGGGGGCAATAGCAATCAGCCCCAGCATTTT. It codes for CASRLGGNSNQPQHF.

A word on this clone: Additional DNA sequences in this sample encode the identical CDR3. This chain joins TRBV28 and TRBJ2-2; 7 nucleotides line up with TRBD1. Germline values: CDR1 MDHEN, CDR2 SYDVKM. The ends lost 6 bases at V and 0 bases at J; junction bases unmatched: 4. CDR3 length equals 15 residues. The CDR3 sequence: CASSPGTANTGELFF. The CDR3 DNA sequence: TGTGCCAGCAGCCCCGGGACAGCGAACACCGGGGAGCTGTTTTTT.

The chain is built from TRBV7-2 and TRBJ2-5, with TRBD2 identical over 10 bases. Near its end, the DNA agrees better with TRBJ2-7, so the J call may be wrong. The CDR3 sequence is 15 residues long. Germline V CDR1 and CDR2: SGHTA, FQGNSA. CDR3 in DNA: TGTGCCAGCAGCTCCGGGACTAGCGCTCCCTACGAGCAGTACTTC. Translated: CASSSGTSAPYEQYF.

This clone was counted once. The chain is built from TRBV4-1 and TRBJ2-7; a weak D match, TRBD1 (5 bases). The CDR3 has 16 amino acids. Deletions cut 0 bases from V and 2 bases from J, with 14 bases between. Germline CDR1 MGHRA, CDR2 YSYEKL. The CDR3: CASSQDLQAQTYEQYF. The CDR3 nucleotides are TGCGCCAGCAGCCAAGATCTACAGGCCCAGACCTACGAGCAGTACTTC.

The chain couples TRBV18 to TRBJ1-1; TRBD1 might be the D (6 bases). CDR3 length: 14 residues. Germline assignment: CDR1 KGHSH and CDR2 LQKENI. The ends were cut back, 1 base at V and 6 bases at J, with 12 bases in the middle. The CDR3 region has the DNA TGTGCCAGCTCACCACAGGGGGTGGGAGCTGAAGCTTTCTTT. This gives the protein CASSPQGVGAEAFF. The full variable domain, in which reference TRBV18 and TRBJ1-1 provide the parts outside the CDR3, is NAGVMQNPRHLVRRRGQEARLRCSPMKGHSHVYWYRQLPEEGLKFMVYLQKENIIDESGMPKERFSAEFPKEGPSILRIQQVVRGDSAAYFCASSPQGVGAEAFFGQGTRLTVV.

The chain couples TRBV19 to TRBJ2-1, with D hard to call. V lost 6 bases and J 7 bases, leaving 13 bases between the germline ends. The CDR3 runs to 13 residues. The germline V gene has CDR1 LNHDA and CDR2 SQIVND (reference sequence). CDR3 in amino acids: CASSDALGNEQFF. The CDR3 nucleotides are TGTGCCAGTAGCGACGCTCTAGGAAATGAGCAGTTCTTC.

V gene TRBV27 combines with J gene TRBJ2-5, with a possible D match to TRBD2 (5 bases). The germline gives CDR1 MNHEY, CDR2 SMNVEV (reference sequence). The CDR3 has 13 amino acids. V was shortened by 5 bases and J by 11 bases, with 18 bases between the two germline ends. The CDR3 region has the DNA TGTGCCAGCAGTAAGGCCAGCCCTAGGGAGCAGTACTTC. Encoded protein: CASSKASPREQYF.

The V gene is TRBV25-1, the J gene TRBJ2-7; D is ambiguous. This CDR3 comprises 12 residues. Trimming pared 10 bases from V and 2 bases from J, leaving 12 bases between. The germline V gene has CDR1 MGHDK and CDR2 SYGVNS. CDR3 nucleotide sequence: TGTGCCACCAGGCGGTCCACCTACGAGCAGTACTTC. Protein: CATRRSTYEQYF.

The V gene is TRBV4-1, the J gene TRBJ1-2; D may be TRBD1 (6 bases). Trimming pared 3 bases from V and 4 bases from J, leaving 21 bases between. The CDR3 is 17 residues long. CDR1 is MGHRA and CDR2 is YSYEKL in the germline V gene. CDR3: CASSHFLQGPKGYGYTF. In DNA form, the CDR3 reads TGCGCCAGCAGCCACTTCTTACAGGGCCCCAAGGGCTATGGCTACACCTTC.

The chain joins TRBV10-3 to TRBJ2-1, with 13 nucleotides matching TRBD2. CDR1 and CDR2 (germline): ENHRY, SYGVKD. After removal of 6 bases from V and 7 bases from J, the junction contained 3 bases not matched to a gene. This CDR3 contains 14 residues. For the CDR3, the DNA is TGTGCCATCAGCACTAGCGGGAGGGGGAATGAGCAGTTCTTC. Protein sequence: CAISTSGRGNEQFF.